Following are 6 T cell receptor beta chains from one sample sequenced in a study of T cells in Graves' hyperthyroidism and ophthalmopathy. What was amplified from RNA transcripts were TCR beta CDR3 regions. The HTBI primer set drove a first-round RT-PCR of the TCR CDR3. One entry per CDR3 protein, called by TCRdb with MiXCR from the multiplex PCR reads. This table holds some 340,000 distinct CDR3 sequences, around 13% found once. Source material: blood. The receptors were sampled from a woman between 40 and 50 years old with Graves' ophthalmopathy.

This clonotype appeared many times. V gene TRBV2 combines with J gene TRBJ2-3; 14 bases agree with TRBD2. Losses at the gene ends were 3 bases for V and 5 bases for J; bases not matched to a gene: 4. CDR1 and CDR2 from the germline V gene are SNHLY and FYNNEI. The CDR3 is 16 amino acids. The CDR3 coding sequence is TGTGCCAGCAGTGAGGGGACTAGCGGGAGTATAGATACGCAGTATTTT. Translating gives CASSEGTSGSIDTQYF.

This clonotype was seen a few times. DNA for the CDR3: TGTGCCAGCAGTTTACGGAGGGCCATTGGTAGCACAGATACGCAGTATTTT. Protein: CASSLRRAIGSTDTQYF. The J gene is TRBJ2-3, the V gene TRBV27; TRBD2 might be the D (6 bases). V was pared by 2 bases and J by 0 bases, with 15 bases between. Per the germline V gene, CDR1 is MNHEY and CDR2 is SMNVEV (reference sequence). The CDR3 extends over 17 amino acids.

This clonotype was detected many times. The chain links TRBV2 to TRBJ1-2; D gene ambiguous. Per the germline V gene, CDR1 is SNHLY and CDR2 is FYNNEI. V lost 7 bases to trimming and J lost 4 bases, with 13 bases between them. CDR3 size: 13 residues. CDR3 amino acids: CASTSGSVYGYTF. The CDR3, as DNA: TGTGCCAGCACTTCGGGAAGTGTCTATGGCTACACCTTC. Using reference TRBV2 and TRBJ1-2 for the parts outside the CDR3, the full variable domain is EPEVTQTPSHQVTQMGQEVILRCVPISNHLYFYWYRQILGQKVEFLVSFYNNEISEKSEIFDDQFSVERPDGSNFTLKIRSTKLEDSAMYFCASTSGSVYGYTFGSGTRLTVV.

The chain combines TRBV5-5 with TRBJ1-5; 7 bases map to TRBD1. The V gene end was trimmed by 4 bases and the J gene end by 7 bases; junction bases not matched to a gene: 11. The germline V gene has CDR1 SGHKS and CDR2 YYEKEE (reference sequence). The CDR3 is 15 residues long. This CDR3 reads CASSPQGGAEQPQHF. CDR3 sequence (DNA): TGTGCCAGCAGCCCGCAGGGGGGGGCTGAGCAGCCCCAGCATTTT.

This clonotype appeared many times. The rearrangement links TRBV11-1 to TRBJ1-1; D not certain. Trimming took 9 bases from V and 5 from J, leaving 16 bases between them. CDR3 length: 13 amino acids. Germline V CDR1 and CDR2: SGHAT, FQDESV (reference sequence). The CDR3 is CASNANVGTEAFF. The CDR3 bases are TGTGCCAGTAACGCCAACGTCGGGACTGAAGCTTTCTTT. Full variable domain (missing parts from reference TRBV11-1 and TRBJ1-1): EAEVAQSPRYKITEKSQAVAFWCDPISGHATLYWYRQILGQGPELLVQFQDESVVDDSQLPKDRFSAERLKGVDSTLKIQPAELGDSAMYLCASNANVGTEAFFGQGTRLTVV.

Ten or more counts support this clonotype. The rearrangement joins TRBV29-1 to TRBJ1-2; a weak D match, TRBD1 (6 bases). This CDR3 spans 14 amino acids. CDR1 is SQVTM, CDR2 ANQGSEA, per germline. The germline V and J ends were trimmed by 7 bases and 1 base, with 16 bases remaining between them. The chain's CDR3 is CSAPSGDNNYGYTF. The CDR3 region has the DNA TGCAGCGCCCCTTCGGGGGACAATAACTATGGCTACACCTTC.